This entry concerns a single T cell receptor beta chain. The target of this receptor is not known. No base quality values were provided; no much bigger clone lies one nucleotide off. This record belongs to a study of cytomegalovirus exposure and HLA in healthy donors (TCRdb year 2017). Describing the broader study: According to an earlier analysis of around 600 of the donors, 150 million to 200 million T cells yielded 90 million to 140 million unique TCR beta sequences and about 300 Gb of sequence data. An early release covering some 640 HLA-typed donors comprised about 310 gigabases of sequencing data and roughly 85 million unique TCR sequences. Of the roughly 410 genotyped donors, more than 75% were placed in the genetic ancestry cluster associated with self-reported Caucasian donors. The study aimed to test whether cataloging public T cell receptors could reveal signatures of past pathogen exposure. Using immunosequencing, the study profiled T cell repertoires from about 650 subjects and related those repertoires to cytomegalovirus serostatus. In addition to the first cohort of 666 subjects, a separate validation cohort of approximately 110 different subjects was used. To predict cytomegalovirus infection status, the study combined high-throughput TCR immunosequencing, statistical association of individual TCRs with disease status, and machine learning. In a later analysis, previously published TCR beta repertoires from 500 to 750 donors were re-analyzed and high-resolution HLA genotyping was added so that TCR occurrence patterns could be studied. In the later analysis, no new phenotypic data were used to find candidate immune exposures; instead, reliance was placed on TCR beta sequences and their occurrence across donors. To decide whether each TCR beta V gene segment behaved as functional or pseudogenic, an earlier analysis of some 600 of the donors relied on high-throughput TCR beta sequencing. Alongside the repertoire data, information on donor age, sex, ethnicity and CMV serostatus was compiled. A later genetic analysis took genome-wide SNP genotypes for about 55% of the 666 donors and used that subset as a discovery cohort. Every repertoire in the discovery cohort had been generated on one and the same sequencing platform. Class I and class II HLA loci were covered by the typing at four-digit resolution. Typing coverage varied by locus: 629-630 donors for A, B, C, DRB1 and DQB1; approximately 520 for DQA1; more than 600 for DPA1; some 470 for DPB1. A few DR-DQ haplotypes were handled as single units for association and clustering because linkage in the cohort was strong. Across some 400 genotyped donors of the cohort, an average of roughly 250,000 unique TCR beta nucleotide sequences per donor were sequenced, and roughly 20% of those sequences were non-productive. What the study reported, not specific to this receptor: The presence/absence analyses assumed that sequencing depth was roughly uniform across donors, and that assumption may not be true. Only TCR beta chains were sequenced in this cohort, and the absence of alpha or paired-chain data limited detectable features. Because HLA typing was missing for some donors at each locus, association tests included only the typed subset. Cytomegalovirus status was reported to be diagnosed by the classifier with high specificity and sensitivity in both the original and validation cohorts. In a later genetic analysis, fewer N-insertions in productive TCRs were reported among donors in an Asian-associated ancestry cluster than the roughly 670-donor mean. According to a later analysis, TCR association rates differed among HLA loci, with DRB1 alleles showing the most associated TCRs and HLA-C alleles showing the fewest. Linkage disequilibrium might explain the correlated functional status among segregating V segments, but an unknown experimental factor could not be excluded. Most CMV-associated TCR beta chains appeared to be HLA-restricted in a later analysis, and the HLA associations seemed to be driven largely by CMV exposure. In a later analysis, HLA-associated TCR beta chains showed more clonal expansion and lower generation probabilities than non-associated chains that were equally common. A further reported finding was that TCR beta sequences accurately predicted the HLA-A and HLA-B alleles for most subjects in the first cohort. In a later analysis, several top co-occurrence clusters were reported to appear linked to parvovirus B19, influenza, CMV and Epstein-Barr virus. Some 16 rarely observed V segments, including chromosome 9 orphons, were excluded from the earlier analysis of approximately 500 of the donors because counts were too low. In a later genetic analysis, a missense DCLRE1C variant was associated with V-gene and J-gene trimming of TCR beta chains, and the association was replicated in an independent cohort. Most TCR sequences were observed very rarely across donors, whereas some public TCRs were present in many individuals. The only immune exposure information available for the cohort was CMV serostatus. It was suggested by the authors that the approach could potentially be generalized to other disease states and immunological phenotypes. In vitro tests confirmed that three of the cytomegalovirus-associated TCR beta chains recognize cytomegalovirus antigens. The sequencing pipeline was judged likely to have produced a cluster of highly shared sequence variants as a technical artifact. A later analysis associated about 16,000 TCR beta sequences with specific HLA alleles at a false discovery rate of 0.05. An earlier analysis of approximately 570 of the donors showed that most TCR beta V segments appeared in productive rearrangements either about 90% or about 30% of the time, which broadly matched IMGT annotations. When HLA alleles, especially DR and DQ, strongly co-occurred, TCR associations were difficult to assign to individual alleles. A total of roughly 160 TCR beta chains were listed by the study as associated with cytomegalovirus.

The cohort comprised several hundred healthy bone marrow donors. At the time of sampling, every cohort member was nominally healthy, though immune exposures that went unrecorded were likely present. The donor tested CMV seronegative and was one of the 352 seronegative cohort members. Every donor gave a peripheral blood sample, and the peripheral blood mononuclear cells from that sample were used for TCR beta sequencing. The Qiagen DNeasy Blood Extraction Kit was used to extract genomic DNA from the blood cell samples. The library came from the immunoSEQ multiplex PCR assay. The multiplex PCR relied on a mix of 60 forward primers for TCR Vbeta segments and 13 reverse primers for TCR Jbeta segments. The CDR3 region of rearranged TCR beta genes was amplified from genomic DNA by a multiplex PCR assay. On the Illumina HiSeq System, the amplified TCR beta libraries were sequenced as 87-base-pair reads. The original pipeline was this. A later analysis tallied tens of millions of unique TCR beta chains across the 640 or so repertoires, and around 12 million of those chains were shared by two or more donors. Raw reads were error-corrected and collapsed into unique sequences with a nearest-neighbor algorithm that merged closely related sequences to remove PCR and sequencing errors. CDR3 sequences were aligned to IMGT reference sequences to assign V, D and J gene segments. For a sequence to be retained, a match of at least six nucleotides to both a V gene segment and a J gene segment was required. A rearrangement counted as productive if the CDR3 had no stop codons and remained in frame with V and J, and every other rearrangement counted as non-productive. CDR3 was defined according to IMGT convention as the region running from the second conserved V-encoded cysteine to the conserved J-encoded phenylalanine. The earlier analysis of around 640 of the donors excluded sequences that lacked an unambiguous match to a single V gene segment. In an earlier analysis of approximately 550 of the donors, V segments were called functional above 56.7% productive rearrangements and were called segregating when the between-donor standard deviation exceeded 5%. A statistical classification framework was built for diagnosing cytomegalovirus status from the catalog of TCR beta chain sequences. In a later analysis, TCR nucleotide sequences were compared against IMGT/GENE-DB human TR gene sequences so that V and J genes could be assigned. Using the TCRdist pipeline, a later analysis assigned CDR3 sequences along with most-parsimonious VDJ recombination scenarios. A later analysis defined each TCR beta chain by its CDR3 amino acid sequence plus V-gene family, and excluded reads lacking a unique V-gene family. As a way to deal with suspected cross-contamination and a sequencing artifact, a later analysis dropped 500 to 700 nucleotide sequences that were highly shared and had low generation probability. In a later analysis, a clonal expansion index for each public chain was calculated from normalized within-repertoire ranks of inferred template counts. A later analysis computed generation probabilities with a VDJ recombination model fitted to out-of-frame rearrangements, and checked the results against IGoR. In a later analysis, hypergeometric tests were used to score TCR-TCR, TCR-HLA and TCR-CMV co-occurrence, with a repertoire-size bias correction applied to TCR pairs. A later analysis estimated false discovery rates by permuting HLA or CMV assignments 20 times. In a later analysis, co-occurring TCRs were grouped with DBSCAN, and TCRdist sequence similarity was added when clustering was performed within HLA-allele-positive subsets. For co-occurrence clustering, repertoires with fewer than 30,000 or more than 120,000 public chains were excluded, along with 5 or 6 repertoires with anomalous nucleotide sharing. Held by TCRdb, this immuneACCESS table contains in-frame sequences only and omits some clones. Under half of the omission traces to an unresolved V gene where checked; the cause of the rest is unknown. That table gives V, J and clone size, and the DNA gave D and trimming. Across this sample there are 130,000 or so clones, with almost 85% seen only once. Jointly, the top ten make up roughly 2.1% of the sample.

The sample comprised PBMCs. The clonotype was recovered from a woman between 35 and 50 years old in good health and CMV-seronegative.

The nucleotide sequence reads as follows: TGTGCCAGCAGCCCAACGGCGGAAGCAGATACGCAGTATTTT. Translation gives CASSPTAEADTQYF. The chain was built from TRBV27 and TRBJ2-3, with the D gene not clear enough to name. The germline V gene (reference sequence) specifies MNHEY as CDR1 and SMNVEV as CDR2. V sheds 6 bases and J sheds 4 bases, leaving 14 bases between their ends. The cysteine opens and the phenylalanine closes a CDR3 of 14 amino acids. Of the read, only the CDR3 DNA is kept; its 42 bases are in frame from base 1.